The 25 T cell receptor beta chains in this list originate from one sample, sequenced in a study of blood T cell repertoires in COVID-19. Measured with immunoSEQ multiplex PCR; TCRdb has only the in-frame clones, and not every one. The repertoire holds 150,000 or so clones, with 75% to 90% as singletons. Sequenced input: peripheral blood. The origin of the receptors is a human donor in a cohort sampled during active COVID-19.

V gene TRBV9 combines with J gene TRBJ1-6; weak D call: TRBD1 (6 bases). This CDR3 is built from 16 residues. Germline V gives CDR1 SGDLS, CDR2 YYNGEE. V gave up 7 bases and J gave up 1 base, with 15 bases separating them. In DNA, the CDR3 is TGTGCCAGCCAGGAAGGGGGTCCTTCCTATAATTCACCCCTCCACTTT. Translating gives CASQEGGPSYNSPLHF.

The chain couples TRBV20-1 to TRBJ1-1, with a possible D match to TRBD1 (6 bases). From germline, CDR1 is DFQATT and CDR2 SNEGSKA (reference sequence). This CDR3 comprises 11 residues. V lost 6 bases to trimming and J lost 8 bases, with 13 bases between them. The CDR3 loop is CSARGGGEAFF. CDR3 nucleotides: TGCAGTGCCCGGGGCGGGGGCGAAGCTTTCTTT.

The chain has TRBV7-6 and TRBJ2-3; D is unresolved. V dropped 3 bases and J dropped 4 bases, with 8 bases sitting between them. Germline CDR1 and CDR2: SGHVS and FNYEAQ. The CDR3 spans 13 residues. CDR3 in amino acids: CASSFASSDTQYF. The CDR3 coding sequence is TGTGCCAGCAGCTTTGCGAGTTCAGATACGCAGTATTTT.

This chain links TRBV5-1 with TRBJ1-1; D remains ambiguous. Germline V gene data show CDR1 as SGHRS and CDR2 as YFSETQ. The CDR3 length is 12 residues. V shed 0 bases and J shed 6 bases, with 6 bases lying between them. The CDR3 protein is CASSLEAAEAFF. The CDR3 bases are TGCGCCAGCAGCTTGGAGGCGGCTGAAGCTTTCTTT.

As DNA, the CDR3 is TGTGCTAGTGGTTTGGGGGGCCCAAATCAGCCCCAGCATTTT. This codes for CASGLGGPNQPQHF. The gene calls are TRBV12-5 and TRBJ1-5, with D tentatively TRBD1 (5 bases). This CDR3 is 14 amino acids long. Germline-derived CDR1 and CDR2 are LGHNT and FRNRAP. V was trimmed by 1 base and J by 4 bases, leaving 8 bases between them. The whole variable domain, remainder taken from reference TRBV12-5 and TRBJ1-5, is DARVTQTPRHKVTEMGQEVTMRCQPILGHNTVFWYRQTMMQGLELLAYFRNRAPLDDSGMPKDRFSAEMPDATLATLKIQPSEPRDSAVYFCASGLGGPNQPQHFGDGTRLSIL.

This clone was seen more than once but under ten times. This chain links TRBV12-3 or TRBV12-4 with TRBJ1-2; D unresolved. Trimming shortened V by 5 bases and J by 4 bases, and 11 bases separated the two germline ends. The CDR3 totals 13 residues. The DNA of the CDR3 is TGTGCCAGCAGTGGGCCAGTATTCTATGGCTACACCTTC. It specifies CASSGPVFYGYTF.

J is TRBJ2-2 and V is TRBV6-6; 10 positions match TRBD2. V gave up 5 bases and J gave up 3 bases; unmatched junction bases: 15. CDR1 is MNHNY and CDR2 is SVGAGI in the germline V gene (reference sequence). CDR3 length equals 19 residues. CDR3 DNA sequence: TGTGCCAGCAGTCTACGACTGACGAGCGGGGGGGCGGACACCGGGGAGCTGTTTTTT. Amino acids: CASSLRLTSGGADTGELFF.

The chain uses TRBV5-1 and TRBJ2-3; 16 bases map to TRBD2. V lost 4 bases and J lost 1; bases outside the gene matches: 9. CDR3 length: 19 residues. Germline CDR1 and CDR2: SGHRS and YFSETQ. This CDR3 is CASSPRGLAGGTGTDTQYF. CDR3 bases: TGCGCCAGCAGCCCAAGGGGACTAGCGGGAGGGACTGGCACAGATACGCAGTATTTT.

This clone was counted many times. The rearrangement uses TRBV19 and TRBJ1-2, with 9 bases aligning to TRBD1. Germline loops: CDR1 LNHDA, CDR2 SQIVND (reference sequence). CDR3 length equals 14 residues. With 6 bases clipped from V and 2 bases from J, the junction kept 4 bases outside the gene matches. The chain's CDR3 is CASRQGARNYGYTF. The CDR3 bases are TGTGCCAGTAGACAGGGGGCAAGGAACTATGGCTACACCTTC.

The V and J genes are TRBV15 and TRBJ2-7; D might be TRBD1 (6 bases). The CDR3 sequence is 15 residues long. V was pared by 3 bases and J by 5 bases, with 17 bases between. Germline V gene data show CDR1 as LNHNV and CDR2 as YYDKDF (reference sequence). The CDR3 loop reads CATSRLRGLSDEQYF. The CDR3 coding sequence is TGTGCCACCAGCAGGCTCAGGGGTCTTAGCGACGAGCAGTACTTC.

This chain connects TRBV4-2 to TRBJ1-5, with D unresolved. The CDR3 is 13 amino acids. V was cut by 0 bases and J by 5 bases, with 5 bases left in between. Germline V CDR1 and CDR2: LGHNA, YNFKEQ. CDR3 loop: CASSQEADQPQHF. The DNA for the CDR3 is TGTGCCAGCAGCCAAGAGGCAGATCAGCCCCAGCATTTT.

This rearrangement joins TRBV27 to TRBJ2-7, with 7 nucleotides matching TRBD1. The germline V gene encodes CDR1 MNHEY and CDR2 SMNVEV (reference sequence). The V and J ends lost 2 bases and 3 bases, in that order; junction bases with no gene match: 1. There are 13 residues in the CDR3. The CDR3 DNA sequence: TGTGCCAGCAGTTTAAACAGGGGCTACGAGCAGTACTTC. This encodes CASSLNRGYEQYF.

This chain uses TRBV5-6 with TRBJ1-3; D gene unclear. Trimming left V 1 base short and J 0 bases short, with 5 bases between. This CDR3 has 14 amino acids. Germline CDR1 and CDR2: SGHDT and YYEEEE. CDR3 amino acids: CASSLFYSGNTIYF. CDR3 nucleotide sequence: TGTGCCAGCAGCTTGTTTTACTCTGGAAACACCATATATTTT.

The rearrangement joins TRBV28 to TRBJ2-5; 7 positions match TRBD1. The V gene's germline CDR1 is MDHEN and CDR2 SYDVKM. The CDR3 consists of 13 residues. With V trimmed by 5 bases and J by 2 bases, 2 bases remained unmatched. The CDR3 loop reads CASSPGGQETQYF. As DNA, the CDR3 is TGTGCCAGCAGTCCAGGGGGACAAGAGACCCAGTACTTC.

The J gene is TRBJ2-5, the V gene TRBV11-2, with unresolved D. Trimming left V 0 bases short and J 3 bases short, with 5 bases between. The CDR3 covers 13 residues. Looked up from germline, CDR1 is SGHAT and CDR2 is FQNNGV. The CDR3 DNA reads as TGTGCCAGCAGCTTAGAACCAGAAGAGACCCAGTACTTC. Translation gives CASSLEPEETQYF.

V and J are TRBV29-1 and TRBJ1-2; D is unclear. Germline lookup yields CDR1 SQVTM and CDR2 ANQGSEA. With 1 base removed from V and 5 bases from J, the gap between germline ends came to 11 bases. The CDR3 consists of 13 residues. The CDR3 region has the DNA TGCAGCGTTGAAGGTGAGGGATTATATGGCTACACCTTC. Protein sequence: CSVEGEGLYGYTF.

The chain links TRBV7-2 to TRBJ1-5; a possible D gene is TRBD1 (5 bases). The CDR3 extends over 16 amino acids. With 4 bases removed from V and 4 bases from J, the gap between germline ends came to 17 bases. Germline V lookup: CDR1 SGHTA, CDR2 FQGNSA. The CDR3 here is CASSSRAPTENQPQHF. The CDR3 nucleotides read TGTGCCAGCAGCTCCCGGGCCCCGACAGAAAATCAGCCCCAGCATTTT.

This rearrangement joins TRBV5-1 to TRBJ2-7; D is perhaps TRBD2 (6 bases). Germline V CDR1 and CDR2: SGHRS, YFSETQ. Trimming left V 6 bases short and J 0 bases short, with 19 bases between. CDR3 length: 16 amino acids. The CDR3 is CASTPRMAGSSYEQYF. The CDR3 DNA follows: TGCGCCAGCACCCCCCGGATGGCGGGAAGCTCCTACGAGCAGTACTTC.

The genes are TRBV4-3 and TRBJ2-2; 7 bases are shared with TRBD2. The CDR3 runs 16 residues. V trimming: 1 base; J trimming: 1 base; junction bases outside the gene matches: 3. Germline V gives CDR1 LGHNA, CDR2 YSLEER. The CDR3 spells CASSQGASGNTGELFF. CDR3 nucleotides: TGCGCCAGCAGCCAAGGTGCTAGCGGGAACACCGGGGAGCTGTTTTTT.

The chain recombines TRBV4-1 with TRBJ2-7; no reliable D call. The V gene's germline CDR1 is MGHRA and CDR2 YSYEKL. V was pared by 1 base and J by 2 bases, with 6 bases between. There are 13 residues in the CDR3. The CDR3 spells CASSQGIAYEQYF. DNA for the CDR3: TGCGCCAGCAGCCAAGGCATAGCCTACGAGCAGTACTTC.

This chain links TRBV7-2 with TRBJ2-5, with 11 bases aligning to TRBD2. From germline, CDR1 is SGHTA and CDR2 FQGNSA. The CDR3 has 15 amino acids. The trim removed 4 bases at V and 4 bases at J, leaving 5 bases unmatched. As DNA, the CDR3 is TGTGCCAGCAGCTCACTAGCGGGAGTTTCAGAGACCCAGTACTTC. Its protein is CASSSLAGVSETQYF.

This chain links TRBV2 with TRBJ1-4, with unresolved D. Germline CDR1 is SNHLY and CDR2 is FYNNEI. V was trimmed by 7 bases and J by 10 bases, leaving 16 bases between them. The length of the CDR3 is 13 residues. DNA for the CDR3: TGTGCCAGCACTGGGTCCGGGGTAGTAAAACTGTTTTTT. Translating it yields CASTGSGVVKLFF.

This clone was detected only once. The rearrangement uses TRBV7-9 and TRBJ2-7, with TRBD1 matching over 8 bases. In germline, CDR1 is SEHNR, CDR2 FQNEAQ (reference sequence). This CDR3 has 16 residues. J gave up 6 bases and V 6 bases, and 16 bases lay outside the gene matches. For the CDR3, the DNA is TGTGCCAGCAGGGCACCTGGGCAGGGGGCTGCCGGCGAGCAGTACTTC. Translation: CASRAPGQGAAGEQYF.

The genes are TRBV20-1 and TRBJ1-2; a possible D gene is TRBD1 (6 bases). V lost 7 bases, J lost 6 bases, and 12 bases lay in between. The length of the CDR3 is 11 residues. Per germline, CDR1 DFQATT and CDR2 SNEGSKA (reference sequence). The CDR3 spells CSGTSGDGYTF. DNA for the CDR3: TGCAGTGGTACGTCAGGGGATGGCTACACCTTC.

The rearrangement joins TRBV7-2 to TRBJ2-7, with 9 bases matching TRBD1. The ends lost 4 bases at V and 8 bases at J; junction bases unmatched: 9. The germline CDR1 and CDR2 sequences are SGHTA and FQGNSA. This CDR3 spans 14 amino acids. CDR3 protein: CASSSDRGMRKQYF. Here the CDR3 DNA reads TGTGCCAGCAGCTCCGACAGGGGGATGAGGAAGCAGTACTTC.